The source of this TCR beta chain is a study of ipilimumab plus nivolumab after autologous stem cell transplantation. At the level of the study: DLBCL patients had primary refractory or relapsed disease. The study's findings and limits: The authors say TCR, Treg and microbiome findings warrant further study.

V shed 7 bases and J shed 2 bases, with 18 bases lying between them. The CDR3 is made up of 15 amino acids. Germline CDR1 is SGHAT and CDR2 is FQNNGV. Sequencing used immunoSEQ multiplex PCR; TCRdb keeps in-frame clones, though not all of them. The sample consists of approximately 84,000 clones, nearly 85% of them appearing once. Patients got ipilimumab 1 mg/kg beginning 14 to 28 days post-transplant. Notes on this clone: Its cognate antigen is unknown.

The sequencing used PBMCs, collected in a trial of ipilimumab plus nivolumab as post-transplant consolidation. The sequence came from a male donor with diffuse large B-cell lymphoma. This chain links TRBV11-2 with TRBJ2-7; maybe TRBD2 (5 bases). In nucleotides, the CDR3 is TGTGCCAGCACCCACCCGGGGTTACCTGCCTACGAGCAGTACTTC. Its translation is CASTHPGLPAYEQYF.